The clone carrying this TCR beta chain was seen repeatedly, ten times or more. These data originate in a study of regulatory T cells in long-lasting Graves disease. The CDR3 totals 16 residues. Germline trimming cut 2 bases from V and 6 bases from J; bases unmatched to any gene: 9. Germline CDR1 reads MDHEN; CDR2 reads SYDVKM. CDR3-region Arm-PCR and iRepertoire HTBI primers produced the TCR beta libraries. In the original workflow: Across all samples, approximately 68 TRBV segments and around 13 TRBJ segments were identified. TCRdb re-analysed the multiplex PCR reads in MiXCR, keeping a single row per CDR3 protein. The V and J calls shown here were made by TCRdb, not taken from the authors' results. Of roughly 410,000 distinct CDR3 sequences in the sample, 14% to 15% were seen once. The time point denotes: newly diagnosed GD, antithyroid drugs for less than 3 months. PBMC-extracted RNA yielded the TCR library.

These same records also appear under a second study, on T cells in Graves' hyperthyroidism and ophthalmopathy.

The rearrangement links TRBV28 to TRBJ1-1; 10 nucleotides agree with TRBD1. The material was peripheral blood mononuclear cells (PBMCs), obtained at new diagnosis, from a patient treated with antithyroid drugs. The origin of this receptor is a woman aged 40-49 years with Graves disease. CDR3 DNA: TGTGCCAGCAGTTTAGTCCCCGGGACAGGGGTACCTGAAGCTTTCTTT. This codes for CASSLVPGTGVPEAFF.